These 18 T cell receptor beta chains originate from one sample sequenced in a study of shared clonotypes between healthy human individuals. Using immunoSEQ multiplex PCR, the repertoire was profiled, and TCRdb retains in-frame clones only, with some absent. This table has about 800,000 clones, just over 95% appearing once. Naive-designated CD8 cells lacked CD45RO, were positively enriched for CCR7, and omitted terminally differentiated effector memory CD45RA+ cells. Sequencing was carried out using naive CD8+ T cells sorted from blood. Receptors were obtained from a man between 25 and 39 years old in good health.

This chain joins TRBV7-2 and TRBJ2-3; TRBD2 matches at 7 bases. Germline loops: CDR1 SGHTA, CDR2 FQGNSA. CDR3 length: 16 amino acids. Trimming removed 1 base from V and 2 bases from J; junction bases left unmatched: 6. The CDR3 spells CASSLDPGGTTDTQYF. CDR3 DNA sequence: TGTGCCAGCAGCTTAGACCCGGGGGGTACCACAGATACGCAGTATTTT. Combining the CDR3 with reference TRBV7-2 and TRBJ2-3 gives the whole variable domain GAGVSQSPSNKVTEKGKDVELRCDPISGHTALYWYRQSLGQGLEFLIYFQGNSAPDKSGLPSDRFSAERTGGSVSTLTIQRTQQEDSAVYLCASSLDPGGTTDTQYFGPGTRLTVL.

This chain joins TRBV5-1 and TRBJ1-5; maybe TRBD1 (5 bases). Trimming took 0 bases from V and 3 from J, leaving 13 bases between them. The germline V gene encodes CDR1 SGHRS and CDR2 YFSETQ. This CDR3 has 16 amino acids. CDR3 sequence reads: CASSLGDGSYNQPQHF. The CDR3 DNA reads TGCGCCAGCAGCTTGGGGGACGGAAGTTACAATCAGCCCCAGCATTTT.

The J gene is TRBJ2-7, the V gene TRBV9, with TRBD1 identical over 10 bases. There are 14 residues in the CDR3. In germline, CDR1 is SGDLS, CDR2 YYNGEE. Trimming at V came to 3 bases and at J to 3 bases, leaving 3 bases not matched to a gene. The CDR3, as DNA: TGTGCCAGCAGCGGGACAGGGGGTGGCTACGAGCAGTACTTC. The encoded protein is CASSGTGGGYEQYF.

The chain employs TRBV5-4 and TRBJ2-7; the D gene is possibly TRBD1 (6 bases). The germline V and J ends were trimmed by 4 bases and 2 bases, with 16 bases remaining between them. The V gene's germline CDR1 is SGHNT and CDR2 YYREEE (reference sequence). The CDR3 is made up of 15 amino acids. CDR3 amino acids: CASSQVGTSAYEQYF. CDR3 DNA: TGTGCCAGCAGCCAAGTCGGGACATCAGCCTACGAGCAGTACTTC. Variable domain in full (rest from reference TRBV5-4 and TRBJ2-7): ETGVTQSPTHLIKTRGQQVTLRCSSQSGHNTVSWYQQALGQGPQFIFQYYREEENGRGNFPPRFSGLQFPNYSSELNVNALELDDSALYLCASSQVGTSAYEQYFGPGTRLTVT.

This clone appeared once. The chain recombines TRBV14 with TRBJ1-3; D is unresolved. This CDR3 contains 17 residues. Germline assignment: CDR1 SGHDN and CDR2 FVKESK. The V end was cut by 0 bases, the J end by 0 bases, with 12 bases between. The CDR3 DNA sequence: TGTGCCAGCAGCCAAGAGACCTATAGTAGCTCTGGAAACACCATATATTTT. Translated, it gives CASSQETYSSSGNTIYF.

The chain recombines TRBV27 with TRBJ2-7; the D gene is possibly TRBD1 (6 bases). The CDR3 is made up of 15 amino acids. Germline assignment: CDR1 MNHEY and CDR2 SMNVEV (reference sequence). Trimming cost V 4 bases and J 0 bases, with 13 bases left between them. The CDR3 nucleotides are TGTGCCAGCAGTTGGGACACAGGTAGCTCCTACGAGCAGTACTTC. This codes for CASSWDTGSSYEQYF.

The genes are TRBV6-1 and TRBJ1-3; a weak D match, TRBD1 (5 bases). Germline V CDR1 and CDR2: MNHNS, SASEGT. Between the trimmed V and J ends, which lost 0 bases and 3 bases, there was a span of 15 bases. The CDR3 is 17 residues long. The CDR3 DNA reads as TGTGCCAGCAGTGAAGCGCTTCGGGGGGTGGATGGAAACACCATATATTTT. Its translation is CASSEALRGVDGNTIYF.

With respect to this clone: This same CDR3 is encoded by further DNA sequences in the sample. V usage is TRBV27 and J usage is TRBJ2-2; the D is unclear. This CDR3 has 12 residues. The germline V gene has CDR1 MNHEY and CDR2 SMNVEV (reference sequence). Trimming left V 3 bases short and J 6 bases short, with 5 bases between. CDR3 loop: CASSFPAGELFF. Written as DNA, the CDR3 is TGTGCCAGCAGTTTCCCAGCCGGGGAGCTGTTTTTT.

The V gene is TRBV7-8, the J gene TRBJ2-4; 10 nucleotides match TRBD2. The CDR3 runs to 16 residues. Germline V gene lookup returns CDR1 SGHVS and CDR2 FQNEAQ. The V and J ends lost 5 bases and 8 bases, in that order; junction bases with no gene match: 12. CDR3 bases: TGTGCCAGCAGCCCCAGAGCGGGAGGGCCTGTAGACATTCAGTACTTC. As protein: CASSPRAGGPVDIQYF.

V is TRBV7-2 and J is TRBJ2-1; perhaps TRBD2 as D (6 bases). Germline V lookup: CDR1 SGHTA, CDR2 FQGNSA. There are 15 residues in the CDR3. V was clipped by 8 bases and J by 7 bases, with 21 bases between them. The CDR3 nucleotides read TGTGCCAGCCCCCCGGGCGGTCTGGGGAGGAATGAGCAGTTCTTC. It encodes CASPPGGLGRNEQFF.

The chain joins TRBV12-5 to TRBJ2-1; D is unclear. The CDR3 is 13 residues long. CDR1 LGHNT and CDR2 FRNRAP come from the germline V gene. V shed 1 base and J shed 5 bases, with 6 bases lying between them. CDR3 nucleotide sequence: TGTGCTAGTGGTTTGGGGCGCAACAATGAGCAGTTCTTC. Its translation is CASGLGRNNEQFF.

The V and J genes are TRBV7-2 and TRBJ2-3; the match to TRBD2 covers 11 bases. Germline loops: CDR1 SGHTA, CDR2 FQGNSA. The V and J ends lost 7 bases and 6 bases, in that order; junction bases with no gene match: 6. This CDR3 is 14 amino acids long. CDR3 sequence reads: CASTSGTSGDTQYF. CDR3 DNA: TGTGCCAGCACCTCAGGGACTAGCGGCGATACGCAGTATTTT. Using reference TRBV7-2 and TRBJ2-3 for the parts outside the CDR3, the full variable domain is GAGVSQSPSNKVTEKGKDVELRCDPISGHTALYWYRQSLGQGLEFLIYFQGNSAPDKSGLPSDRFSAERTGGSVSTLTIQRTQQEDSAVYLCASTSGTSGDTQYFGPGTRLTVL.

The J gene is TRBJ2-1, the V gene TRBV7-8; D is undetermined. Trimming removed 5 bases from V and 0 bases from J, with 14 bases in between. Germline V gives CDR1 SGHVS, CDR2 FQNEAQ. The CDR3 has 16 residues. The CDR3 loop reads CASSPAGTSSYNEQFF. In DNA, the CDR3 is TGTGCCAGCAGCCCTGCTGGCACGAGCTCCTACAATGAGCAGTTCTTC.

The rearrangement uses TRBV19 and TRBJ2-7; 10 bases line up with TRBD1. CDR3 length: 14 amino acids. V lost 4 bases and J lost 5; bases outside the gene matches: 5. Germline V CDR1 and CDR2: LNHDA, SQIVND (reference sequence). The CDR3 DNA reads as TGTGCCAGTAGTAGCCGACAGGGGGCCAACGAGCAGTACTTC. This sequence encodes CASSSRQGANEQYF. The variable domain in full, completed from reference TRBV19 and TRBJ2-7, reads DGGITQSPKYLFRKEGQNVTLSCEQNLNHDAMYWYRQDPGQGLRLIYYSQIVNDFQKGDIAEGYSVSREKKESFPLTVTSAQKNPTAFYLCASSSRQGANEQYFGPGTRLTVT.

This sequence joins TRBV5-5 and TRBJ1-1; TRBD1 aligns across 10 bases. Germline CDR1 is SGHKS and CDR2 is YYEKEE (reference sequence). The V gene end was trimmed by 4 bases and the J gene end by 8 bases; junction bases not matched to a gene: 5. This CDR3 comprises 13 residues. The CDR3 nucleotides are TGTGCCAGCAGCCTGGACAGGGGGGAAGAAGCTTTCTTT. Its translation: CASSLDRGEEAFF.

The CDR3 DNA follows: TGTGCCACCCTCGGGGGGCGGGAGGAAACTCCGGGCGAGCAGTTCTTC. This sequence encodes CATLGGREETPGEQFF. This chain connects TRBV5-4 to TRBJ2-1; 8 bases agree with TRBD2. This CDR3 spans 16 amino acids. V trimming: 9 bases; J trimming: 10 bases; junction bases outside the gene matches: 21. Germline CDR1 is SGHNT and CDR2 is YYREEE (reference sequence). Full variable domain (outside the CDR3, taken from reference TRBV5-4 and TRBJ2-1): ETGVTQSPTHLIKTRGQQVTLRCSSQSGHNTVSWYQQALGQGPQFIFQYYREEENGRGNFPPRFSGLQFPNYSSELNVNALELDDSALYLCATLGGREETPGEQFFGPGTRLTVL.

CDR3 nucleotide sequence: TGTGCCAGCAGCTTAGCGCGCCTAGCGGGAGATAATGAGCAGTTCTTC. Its translation is CASSLARLAGDNEQFF. This sequence joins TRBV7-8 and TRBJ2-1, with TRBD2 matching 10 bases. CDR3 size: 16 residues. V dropped 0 bases and J dropped 7; count of bases not matched to a gene: 6. Germline V gene data show CDR1 as SGHVS and CDR2 as FQNEAQ.

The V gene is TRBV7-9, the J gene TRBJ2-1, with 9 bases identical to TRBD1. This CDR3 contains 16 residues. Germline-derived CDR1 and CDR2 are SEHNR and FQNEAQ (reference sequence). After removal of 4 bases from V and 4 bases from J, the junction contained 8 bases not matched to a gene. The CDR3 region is CASSSLETGGYNEQFF. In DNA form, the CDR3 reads TGTGCCAGCAGCTCACTCGAGACAGGGGGATACAATGAGCAGTTCTTC.